This T cell receptor (beta chain) was recorded in a study of OX40 agonist ivuxolimab in advanced cancers. Notes on the study in general: Low normalized T-cell clonal expansion was additionally recorded for some nonresponders. Those patients achieving a partial response at 0.1-3.0 mg/kg showed among the lowest clonal expansion.

Some clones are missing from TCRdb's copy, which holds only in-frame ones; the method was immunoSEQ multiplex PCR. Of around 75,000 clones listed, approximately 78% are singletons. As concerns this clone: The antigen is unknown.

Germline-derived CDR1 and CDR2 are SGDLS and YYNGEE. The CDR3 is 14 residues long. Trimming took 0 bases from V and 4 from J, leaving 7 bases between them. The clonotype was recovered from an adult with an advanced solid tumor such as melanoma, head and neck, liver or kidney cancer. Specimen: CD4+ or CD8+ T cells sorted from blood, collected in a trial of the OX40 agonist ivuxolimab. This chain connects TRBV9 to TRBJ1-4; unclear D gene. The CDR3 bases are TGTGCCAGCAGCGTAGGGCACGGTAATGAAAAACTGTTTTTT. Translation: CASSVGHGNEKLFF.